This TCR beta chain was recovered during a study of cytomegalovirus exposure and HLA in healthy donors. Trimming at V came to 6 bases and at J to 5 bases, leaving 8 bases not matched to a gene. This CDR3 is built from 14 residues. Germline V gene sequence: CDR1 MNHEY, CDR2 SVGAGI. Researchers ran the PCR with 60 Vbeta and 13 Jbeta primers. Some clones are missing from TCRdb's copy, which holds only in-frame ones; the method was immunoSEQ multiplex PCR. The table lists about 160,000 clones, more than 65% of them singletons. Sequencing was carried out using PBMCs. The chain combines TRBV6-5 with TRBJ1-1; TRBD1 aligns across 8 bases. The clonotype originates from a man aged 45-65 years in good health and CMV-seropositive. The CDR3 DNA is TGTGCCAGCAGACCCGATACAGGGGGGACTGAAGCTTTCTTT. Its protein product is CASRPDTGGTEAFF.